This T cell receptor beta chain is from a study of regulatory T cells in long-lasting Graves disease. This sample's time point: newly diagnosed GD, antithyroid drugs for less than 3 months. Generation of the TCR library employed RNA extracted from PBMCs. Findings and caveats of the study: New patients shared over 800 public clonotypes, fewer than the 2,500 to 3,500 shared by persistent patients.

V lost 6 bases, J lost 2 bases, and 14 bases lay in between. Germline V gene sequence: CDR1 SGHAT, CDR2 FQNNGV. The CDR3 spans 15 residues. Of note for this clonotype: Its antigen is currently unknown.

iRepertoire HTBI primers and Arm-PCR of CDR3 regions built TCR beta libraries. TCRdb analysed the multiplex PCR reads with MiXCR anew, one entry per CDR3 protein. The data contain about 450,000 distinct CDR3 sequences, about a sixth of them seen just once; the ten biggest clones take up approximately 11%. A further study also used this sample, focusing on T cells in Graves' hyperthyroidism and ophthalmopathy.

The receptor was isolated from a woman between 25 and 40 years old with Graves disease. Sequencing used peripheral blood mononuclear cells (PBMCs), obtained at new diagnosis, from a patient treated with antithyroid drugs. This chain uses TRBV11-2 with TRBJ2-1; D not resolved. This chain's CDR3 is CASSRVEWPYNEQFF. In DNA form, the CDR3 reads TGTGCCAGCAGTCGAGTGGAGTGGCCCTACAATGAGCAGTTCTTC.